Following are 26 T cell receptor beta chains from one sample sequenced in a study of T-cell reconstitution after alpha-beta-depleted transplantation in children (dated by TCRdb to 2016 to 2018). Library creation used PCR. The reads were generated on an Illumina HiSeq 2500. TCR library preparation used molecular barcoding, with unique molecular identifiers applied to normalize quantification of the TCRbeta repertoire. In-frame beta chains were kept once TCRdb had trimmed the public reads at Q25 with fastp and called clones with MiXCR. Rows are unified per CDR3 protein, each entry keeping the most common DNA and genes. This sample is represented by about 410,000 distinct CDR3 sequences; roughly 22% of them were singletons. The ten largest clones add up to 3% to 4.5% of the sample. Sample: PBMCs from the stem cell graft donor, taken from the stem cell graft. The receptors derive from a human donor who donated a stem cell graft to a child with acute myeloid leukemia.

This clonotype was counted many times. The chain combines TRBV24-1 with TRBJ2-1, with D perhaps matching TRBD1 (6 bases). The CDR3 is 15 amino acids. Trimming pared 7 bases from V and 2 bases from J, leaving 14 bases between. Germline V gives CDR1 KGHDR, CDR2 SFDVKD. CDR3 residues: CATRTGQGPYNEQFF. For the CDR3, the DNA is TGTGCCACCAGGACGGGGCAGGGGCCCTACAATGAGCAGTTCTTC.

This clonotype was counted a few times. The V gene is TRBV15, the J gene TRBJ2-3, with a tentative D call TRBD2 (6 bases). Trimming shortened V by 0 bases and J by 5 bases, and 12 bases separated the two germline ends. Germline CDR1 and CDR2: LNHNV and YYDKDF (reference sequence). The CDR3 spans 15 residues. The CDR3 is CATSRDRRALDTQYF. As DNA, the CDR3 is TGTGCCACCAGCAGAGACCGGAGGGCCTTAGATACGCAGTATTTT. The complete variable domain, with remaining parts taken from reference TRBV15 and TRBJ2-3, reads DAMVIQNPRYQVTQFGKPVTLSCSQTLNHNVMYWYQQKSSQAPKLLFHYYDKDFNNEADTPDNFQSRRPNTSFCFLDIRSPGLGDTAMYLCATSRDRRALDTQYFGPGTRLTVL.

In its sample, this clonotype was seen many times. The rearrangement links TRBV12-3 or TRBV12-4 to TRBJ2-1; D perhaps matches TRBD1 (5 bases). V was cut by 4 bases and J by 8 bases, with 6 bases left in between. The CDR3 has 11 amino acids. The CDR3 DNA reads as TGTGCCAGCAGTTGGGGCTATGAGCAGTTCTTC. Encoded protein: CASSWGYEQFF.

At least ten counts were recorded for this clonotype. This chain joins TRBV24-1 and TRBJ1-5; D remains unclear. The CDR3 covers 15 residues. Germline V gene data show CDR1 as KGHDR and CDR2 as SFDVKD. V shed 5 bases and J shed 7 bases, with 17 bases lying between them. CDR3 loop: CATSARTEDWQPQHF. As DNA, the CDR3 is TGTGCCACCAGTGCTCGCACAGAGGACTGGCAGCCCCAGCATTTT.

This clonotype was seen more than once but under ten times. The rearrangement links TRBV7-9 to TRBJ2-1; 10 bases align to TRBD2. From germline, CDR1 is SEHNR and CDR2 FQNEAQ (reference sequence). V trimming: 2 bases; J trimming: 5 bases; junction bases outside the gene matches: 9. The CDR3 sequence is 17 residues long. The CDR3 loop is CASSLTLTSGANNEQFF. The CDR3 DNA reads as TGTGCCAGCAGCTTAACCCTCACTAGCGGGGCTAACAATGAGCAGTTCTTC.

Ten or more counts support this clonotype. The chain couples TRBV21-1 to TRBJ2-7; TRBD1 is the table's D call, not checked against the DNA. TRBV21-1 is deemed a pseudogene. The CDR3 extends over 14 amino acids. The CDR3: CASSKGNGTYEQYF. CDR3 nucleotide sequence: TGTGCCAGCAGCAAAGGGAACGGGACCTACGAGCAGTACTTC.

This clonotype was counted between two and nine times. V gene TRBV20-1 combines with J gene TRBJ2-5, with D tentatively TRBD2 (6 bases). V lost 3 bases to trimming and J lost 5 bases, with 10 bases between them. The CDR3 runs 12 residues. The germline V gene has CDR1 DFQATT and CDR2 SNEGSKA (reference sequence). CDR3 amino acids: CSARGGVETQYF. The CDR3, as DNA: TGCAGTGCTAGGGGGGGTGTGGAGACCCAGTACTTC.

The V and J genes are TRBV6-2 or TRBV6-3 and TRBJ1-6, with 10 positions matching TRBD1. This CDR3 has 14 amino acids. The germline V gene encodes CDR1 MNHEY and CDR2 SVGEGT. V lost 6 bases to trimming and J lost 9 bases; unmatched junction nucleotides: 5. For the CDR3, the DNA is TGTGCCAGCAGGACCGACAGGGGGCTTTCACCCCTCCACTTT. Translation: CASRTDRGLSPLHF.

This clonotype was counted at least ten times. The CDR3 region has the DNA TGTGCCATCAGTGACGCAAACACTGAAGCTTTCTTT. It specifies CAISDANTEAFF. This sequence joins TRBV10-3 and TRBJ1-1; D ambiguous. Germline loops: CDR1 ENHRY, CDR2 SYGVKD. This CDR3 spans 12 amino acids. Trimming shortened V by 3 bases and J by 2 bases, and 4 bases separated the two germline ends.

This clonotype was observed a handful of times. In DNA form, the CDR3 reads TGTGCCAGCAGACTGGGACTTGATGAGCAGTTCTTC. This codes for CASRLGLDEQFF. The chain combines TRBV27 with TRBJ2-1, with D maybe TRBD2 (6 bases). Trimming stripped 6 bases from V and 8 bases from J, with 11 bases between. This CDR3 region has 12 residues. Per germline, CDR1 MNHEY and CDR2 SMNVEV (reference sequence).

V gene TRBV4-3 combines with J gene TRBJ2-2; D remains unclear. V was trimmed by 0 bases and J by 1 base, leaving 12 bases between them. Germline V gene data show CDR1 as LGHNA and CDR2 as YSLEER. The CDR3 consists of 17 residues. CDR3 residues: CASSQDVSALNTGELFF. CDR3 nucleotide sequence: TGCGCCAGCAGCCAAGATGTCAGCGCCCTGAACACCGGGGAGCTGTTTTTT.

This chain connects TRBV12-3 or TRBV12-4 to TRBJ1-1; D perhaps matches TRBD1 (5 bases). The CDR3 contains 13 residues. The ends were cut back, 3 bases at V and 8 bases at J, with 13 bases in the middle. The CDR3 is CASSFSGPNEAFF. The CDR3 DNA is TGTGCCAGCAGTTTCTCGGGACCCAACGAAGCTTTCTTT.

The chain employs TRBV6-5 and TRBJ2-5; 8 bases agree with TRBD1. The CDR3 is made up of 16 amino acids. The ends lost 4 bases at V and 4 bases at J; junction bases unmatched: 11. Germline V lookup: CDR1 MNHEY, CDR2 SVGAGI. Written as DNA, the CDR3 is TGTGCCAGCAGTTCCTTTGGACAGGGTATGGGAGAGACCCAGTACTTC. This translates into CASSSFGQGMGETQYF.

This clonotype was picked up a small number of times. This rearrangement joins TRBV6-1 to TRBJ2-7; D not certain. Germline loops: CDR1 MNHNS, CDR2 SASEGT. Trimming took 0 bases from V and 1 from J, leaving 10 bases between them. This CDR3 has 15 residues. The CDR3 here is CASSEASAESYEQYF. The CDR3 coding sequence is TGTGCCAGCAGTGAAGCGTCGGCGGAGTCCTACGAGCAGTACTTC.

This clonotype has only a few counts. V is TRBV5-1 and J is TRBJ1-1; D remains unclear. CDR1 and CDR2 from the germline V gene are SGHRS and YFSETQ. CDR3 size: 13 residues. Trimming pared 3 bases from V and 4 bases from J, leaving 10 bases between. CDR3 amino acids: CASSSPTLTEAFF. The CDR3 nucleotides are TGCGCCAGCAGCTCCCCGACACTCACTGAAGCTTTCTTT.

The chain has TRBV7-2 and TRBJ2-2; either TRBD1 or TRBD2 may supply D (6 bases each). Deletions cut 7 bases from V and 0 bases from J, with 15 bases between. This CDR3 has 16 amino acids. Germline assignment: CDR1 SGHTA and CDR2 FQGNSA. The CDR3 spells CASTWFGGPNTGELFF. The CDR3 DNA reads as TGTGCCAGCACCTGGTTTGGGGGGCCGAACACCGGGGAGCTGTTTTTT.

CDR3 in DNA: TGTGCCAGCAGCCGCGGACCGGGGGGGTCCTACGAGCAGTACTTC. It specifies CASSRGPGGSYEQYF. The chain couples TRBV11-2 to TRBJ2-7; 8 bases align to TRBD2. After removal of 5 bases from V and 1 base from J, the junction contained 7 bases not matched to a gene. CDR3 length: 15 amino acids. Germline lookup yields CDR1 SGHAT and CDR2 FQNNGV.

This clonotype was counted a single time. In DNA form, the CDR3 reads TGTGCCTTCTGTTTCGCGGTCCCGGGACTAGCGGGAGAGTTAAATGAGCAGTTCTTC. This gives the protein CAFCFAVPGLAGELNEQFF. The V call is TRBV13, the J call TRBJ2-1, with TRBD2 matching 14 bases. The CDR3 length is 19 residues. Germline-derived CDR1 and CDR2 are PRHDT and FYEKMQ (reference sequence). V gave up 11 bases and J gave up 7 bases; unmatched junction bases: 22.

The chain employs TRBV28 and TRBJ2-3, with unresolved D. V was shortened by 6 bases and J by 7 bases, with 14 bases between the two germline ends. The CDR3 runs to 13 residues. From germline, CDR1 is MDHEN and CDR2 SYDVKM. This CDR3 reads CASRTPPWHTQYF. The CDR3 coding sequence is TGTGCCAGCAGGACCCCTCCGTGGCATACGCAGTATTTT.

Notes on this clonotype: A much bigger clone sits one base away, suggesting this may be a read error. The chain couples TRBV20-1 to TRBJ1-1; 7 bases are shared with TRBD1. The V and J ends lost 3 bases and 3 bases, in that order; junction bases with no gene match: 1. Germline lookup yields CDR1 DFQATT and CDR2 SNEGSKA (reference sequence). This CDR3 has 12 residues. The DNA for the CDR3 is TGCAGTGCTAGTACAGGGGACACTGAAGCTTTCTTT. Encoded protein: CSASTGDTEAFF.

A note on this clonotype: A read error may explain this, as a much larger clone is one base away. V usage is TRBV12-3 or TRBV12-4 and J usage is TRBJ2-1; 12 nucleotides line up with TRBD2. This CDR3 spans 15 amino acids. The CDR3 loop is CTSSPLTSGSYEQFF. CDR3 DNA: TGTACCAGCAGTCCCCTGACTAGCGGGAGCTATGAGCAGTTCTTC.

The genes are TRBV4-1 and TRBJ1-5; the D gene is possibly TRBD1 (5 bases). Germline V gene lookup returns CDR1 MGHRA and CDR2 YSYEKL. CDR3 length: 16 amino acids. V was clipped by 3 bases and J by 0 bases, with 12 bases between them. The CDR3 DNA sequence: TGCGCCAGCAGCCAGGGTGGAGGGGATAGCAATCAGCCCCAGCATTTT. This translates into CASSQGGGDSNQPQHF.

This clonotype turned up a few times. The V call is TRBV15, the J call TRBJ1-3; TRBD1 agrees at 8 bases. V lost 3 bases to trimming and J lost 3 bases; unmatched junction nucleotides: 4. Germline CDR1 reads LNHNV; CDR2 reads YYDKDF (reference sequence). This CDR3 has 15 residues. The CDR3 nucleotides are TGTGCCACCAGCAGGGACAGGGCGGATGGAAACACCATATATTTT. This codes for CATSRDRADGNTIYF.

The J gene is TRBJ2-2, the V gene TRBV5-5; D might be TRBD1 (5 bases). The CDR3 sequence is 16 residues long. CDR1 is SGHKS, CDR2 YYEKEE, per germline (reference sequence). V lost 0 bases and J lost 1, with 10 bases in between. The CDR3 is CASSLGGRGNTGELFF. The CDR3 coding sequence is TGTGCCAGCAGCTTGGGGGGAAGGGGGAACACCGGGGAGCTGTTTTTT. The whole variable domain, filled in from reference TRBV5-5 and TRBJ2-2, reads DAGVTQSPTHLIKTRGQQVTLRCSPISGHKSVSWYQQVLGQGPQFIFQYYEKEERGRGNFPDRFSARQFPNYSSELNVNALLLGDSALYLCASSLGGRGNTGELFFGEGSRLTVL.

This sequence joins TRBV4-1 and TRBJ2-3; D tentatively fits TRBD1 or TRBD2 (5 bases each). V was clipped by 4 bases and J by 4 bases, with 18 bases between them. CDR3 length: 16 amino acids. CDR1 is MGHRA, CDR2 YSYEKL, per germline. The CDR3 DNA is TGCGCCAGCAGCCCGGGGACCATTTTGTCACCAGATACGCAGTATTTT. Protein sequence: CASSPGTILSPDTQYF.

This clonotype occurred a few times. The chain has TRBV20-1 and TRBJ1-1, with 7 bases aligning to TRBD1. The CDR3 has 16 amino acids. The germline V gene has CDR1 DFQATT and CDR2 SNEGSKA (reference sequence). The ends lost 5 bases at V and 1 base at J; junction bases unmatched: 13. The CDR3: CSAPTGYLLGNTEAFF. CDR3 in DNA: TGCAGTGCTCCGACAGGGTATTTGCTGGGGAACACTGAAGCTTTCTTT.